This T cell receptor beta chain was documented in a study of cytomegalovirus exposure and HLA in healthy donors. Study-level information: The 90 to 150 validation repertoires, a later analysis reported, used the same platform as the roughly 700 repertoires from the first cohort.

TCRdb's table, derived via immunoSEQ multiplex PCR, lists solely in-frame clones and lacks some. The table lists some 130,000 clones, around four fifths of them singletons. Points from the study as a whole: Listed as cytomegalovirus-associated were 150 or so TCR beta chains. Subsequent analysis revealed that first-cohort TCR clusters tended to co-occur in the 95 to 150 validation repertoires.

The donors were members of the validation cohort, which comprised about 130 subjects and was separate from the first cohort of more than 500 subjects. Points on this clone: Its specificity is not known.

Sequencing was carried out using PBMCs. This clonotype was sampled from a young man in good health and CMV-seropositive.

DNA for the CDR3: TGCGCCAGCAGCCTCTCTAGCGGGAGCTCCTACAATGAGCAGTTCTTC. Its protein is CASSLSSGSSYNEQFF. This chain connects TRBV4-1 to TRBJ2-1, with 10 bases identical to TRBD2. The CDR3 contains 16 residues. The J segment lost 0 bases and the V segment lost 4 bases, leaving 3 bases of the junction unmatched. Germline assignment: CDR1 MGHRA and CDR2 YSYEKL.